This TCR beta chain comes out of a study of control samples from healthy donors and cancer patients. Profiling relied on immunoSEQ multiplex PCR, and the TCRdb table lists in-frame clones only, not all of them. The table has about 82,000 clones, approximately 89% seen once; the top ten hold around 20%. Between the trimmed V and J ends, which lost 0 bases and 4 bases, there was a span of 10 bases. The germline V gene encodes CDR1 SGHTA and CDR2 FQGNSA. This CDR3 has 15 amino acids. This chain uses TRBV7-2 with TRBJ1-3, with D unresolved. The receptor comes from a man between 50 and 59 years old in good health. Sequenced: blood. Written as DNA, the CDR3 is TGTGCCAGCAGCTTAGCGGTCCCTGTGGGAAACACCATATATTTT. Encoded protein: CASSLAVPVGNTIYF. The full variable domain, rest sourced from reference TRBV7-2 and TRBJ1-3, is GAGVSQSPSNKVTEKGKDVELRCDPISGHTALYWYRQSLGQGLEFLIYFQGNSAPDKSGLPSDRFSAERTGGSVSTLTIQRTQQEDSAVYLCASSLAVPVGNTIYFGEGSWLTVV.